The 23 T cell receptor beta chains reported below all come from one sample, sequenced in a study of T cell responses to AZD1222 COVID-19 vaccine (dated by TCRdb to 2020 to 2022). The time point label corresponds to: baseline before first vaccination. In light of the paper, this sample's treatment or condition label describes: meningococcal conjugate vaccine given as trial control. The receptor library was made with the immunoSEQ multiplex PCR assay. TCRdb took over this immuneACCESS table, retaining in-frame rearrangements with V and J assigned. Such tables are incomplete; in checked studies, under half of the missing clones stem from an unresolved V gene, and the remainder is unexplained. The sample includes some 95,000 clones, with around 92% observed a single time. Around 2.8% of the sample belongs to the ten largest clones. Source: peripheral blood, taken on day 0 of MenACWY control vaccination. These receptors came from an adult in good health.

This chain connects TRBV13 to TRBJ1-3, with D hard to call. Germline V gene data show CDR1 as PRHDT and CDR2 as FYEKMQ (reference sequence). V was clipped by 2 bases and J by 3 bases, with 14 bases between them. The CDR3 covers 16 residues. The DNA for the CDR3 is TGTGCCAGCAGCTTACTATCTTATGGGGATGGAAACACCATATATTTT. Encoded protein: CASSLLSYGDGNTIYF. Full variable domain (missing parts from reference TRBV13 and TRBJ1-3): AAGVIQSPRHLIKEKRETATLKCYPIPRHDTVYWYQQGPGQDPQFLISFYEKMQSDKGSIPDRFSAQQFSDYHSELNMSSLELGDSALYFCASSLLSYGDGNTIYFGEGSWLTVV.

The rearrangement links TRBV19 to TRBJ2-3; no reliable D call. The germline gives CDR1 LNHDA, CDR2 SQIVND (reference sequence). The CDR3 is 17 amino acids. The germline V and J ends were trimmed by 3 bases and 0 bases, with 16 bases remaining between them. CDR3 sequence: CASSIKTPASSTDTQYF. The CDR3, as DNA: TGTGCCAGTAGTATTAAAACCCCGGCGTCTAGCACAGATACGCAGTATTTT.

This clone was recorded once. J is TRBJ2-2 and V is TRBV21-1; the D call of TRBD1 is as the table states it, not checked on the DNA. TRBV21-1 is listed as a pseudogene. The CDR3 totals 19 residues. The CDR3 DNA is TGTGCCAGCAGCAGGGGACAGGGGCCACCCCGGCCGGACACCGGGGAGCTGTTTTTT. It yields the protein CASSRGQGPPRPDTGELFF.

The chain couples TRBV30 to TRBJ1-5, with a tentative D call TRBD1 (5 bases). The CDR3 is 15 residues long. V lost 0 bases and J 1 base, leaving 10 bases between the germline ends. CDR1 and CDR2 from the germline V gene are GTSNPN and SVGIG (reference sequence). The CDR3 loop reads CAWSVLGDSNQPQHF. CDR3 nucleotides: TGTGCCTGGAGTGTACTAGGGGACAGCAATCAGCCCCAGCATTTT.

This clone was counted a few times. The chain links TRBV13 to TRBJ2-1; D is perhaps TRBD2 (6 bases). The CDR3 has 16 amino acids. V lost 3 bases and J 5 bases, leaving 17 bases between the germline ends. The germline gives CDR1 PRHDT, CDR2 FYEKMQ (reference sequence). The CDR3 bases are TGTGCCAGCAGCTTTAGAGGGTGGAGGGCGGACAATGAGCAGTTCTTC. Its protein product is CASSFRGWRADNEQFF.

The chain joins TRBV5-6 to TRBJ2-2, with 7 nucleotides matching TRBD2. Germline CDR1 is SGHDT and CDR2 is YYEEEE. The CDR3 spans 15 residues. Trimming removed 3 bases from V and 6 bases from J; junction bases left unmatched: 8. In nucleotides, the CDR3 is TGTGCCAGCAGCTCCCCCAGCGGGGTAGCCGGGGAGCTGTTTTTT. Encoded protein: CASSSPSGVAGELFF. Together with reference TRBV5-6 and TRBJ2-2, the CDR3 gives the full variable domain: DAGVTQSPTHLIKTRGQQVTLRCSPKSGHDTVSWYQQALGQGPQFIFQYYEEEERQRGNFPDRFSGHQFPNYSSELNVNALLLGDSALYLCASSSPSGVAGELFFGEGSRLTVL.

The chain uses TRBV28 and TRBJ1-1; 9 bases agree with TRBD1. The germline gives CDR1 MDHEN, CDR2 SYDVKM. The CDR3 totals 13 residues. The V gene end was trimmed by 6 bases and the J gene end by 7 bases; junction bases not matched to a gene: 6. In nucleotides, the CDR3 is TGTGCCAGCAGATTTACAGGGGGCTTTGAAGCTTTCTTT. Protein product: CASRFTGGFEAFF.

This chain links TRBV3-1 (or the pseudogene TRBV3-2) with TRBJ2-2; a weak D match, TRBD2 (7 bases). This CDR3 is 14 amino acids long. Germline lookup yields CDR1 LGHDT and CDR2 YNNKEL (reference sequence). V was shortened by 4 bases and J by 4 bases, with 10 bases between the two germline ends. CDR3 sequence (DNA): TGTGCCAGCAGCCTGAGGGGGGGCACCGGGGAGCTGTTTTTT. Its protein is CASSLRGGTGELFF.

This clone was observed a few times. The gene calls are TRBV18 and TRBJ1-6; D gene uncertain. V shed 8 bases and J shed 8 bases, with 19 bases lying between them. CDR3 length: 15 amino acids. Germline values: CDR1 KGHSH, CDR2 LQKENI. CDR3 bases: TGTGCCAGCACTTTCGGGCAGTCCACATATTCACCCCTCCACTTT. Protein sequence: CASTFGQSTYSPLHF.

The chain couples TRBV6-5 to TRBJ1-2; D is unclear. The CDR3 length is 15 residues. Germline V lookup: CDR1 MNHEY, CDR2 SVGAGI. V lost 0 bases to trimming and J lost 4 bases, with 12 bases between them. CDR3 DNA sequence: TGTGCCAGCAGTTACTCGAAGTGGGCCTTCTATGGCTACACCTTC. It yields the protein CASSYSKWAFYGYTF.

Worth noting for this clone: At the DNA level, this CDR3 is encoded by other sequences in the same sample as well. V usage is TRBV7-9 and J usage is TRBJ1-1; D not certain. The CDR3 is made up of 13 amino acids. CDR1 and CDR2 (germline): SEHNR, FQNEAQ (reference sequence). With 1 base removed from V and 1 base from J, the gap between germline ends came to 4 bases. CDR3: CASSLDSNTEAFF. The CDR3 DNA reads TGTGCCAGCAGCTTAGATTCGAACACTGAAGCTTTCTTT.

This clone was seen a single time. V and J are TRBV18 and TRBJ2-7, with 7 bases that match TRBD1. V was pared by 4 bases and J by 4 bases, with 4 bases of the junction left unmatched. Germline CDR1 and CDR2: KGHSH and LQKENI. The length of the CDR3 is 13 residues. CDR3 in DNA: TGTGCCAGCTCACAGGGGGCCGGGTACGAGCAGTACTTC. This translates into CASSQGAGYEQYF.

This rearrangement joins TRBV10-3 to TRBJ2-7; 8 bases agree with TRBD2. The CDR3 spans 14 residues. Germline-derived CDR1 and CDR2 are ENHRY and SYGVKD. Unmatched junction bases numbered 7, after V lost 0 bases and J lost 9 bases. CDR3 residues: CAISESAGDRGQYF. As DNA, the CDR3 is TGTGCCATCAGTGAGTCAGCGGGAGATCGTGGGCAGTACTTC.

Only a few counts were recorded for this clone. The CDR3 here is CATSDFGTHGEQFF. CDR3 bases: TGTGCCACCAGTGATTTTGGGACACACGGTGAGCAGTTCTTC. The rearrangement links TRBV24-1 to TRBJ2-1, with D perhaps matching TRBD1 (6 bases). There are 14 residues in the CDR3. V shed 1 base and J shed 9 bases, with 12 bases lying between them. CDR1 and CDR2 (germline): KGHDR, SFDVKD.

The rearrangement joins TRBV2 to TRBJ2-3; no clear D gene. This CDR3 region has 11 residues. V was trimmed by 5 bases and J by 2 bases, leaving 2 bases between them. Looked up from germline, CDR1 is SNHLY and CDR2 is FYNNEI. The CDR3 nucleotides read TGTGCCAGCAGTCTCACAGATACGCAGTATTTT. Its protein is CASSLTDTQYF.

The chain is built from TRBV19 and TRBJ1-2, with TRBD1 identical over 7 bases. The CDR3 has 13 amino acids. Germline V CDR1 and CDR2: LNHDA, SQIVND (reference sequence). V was clipped by 6 bases and J by 5 bases; unmatched bases: 6. The CDR3: CASRFDREYGYTF. The CDR3 bases are TGTGCCAGTAGATTTGACAGGGAATATGGCTACACCTTC.

The chain employs TRBV27 and TRBJ1-2; a weak D match, TRBD1 (5 bases). CDR1 is MNHEY and CDR2 is SMNVEV in the germline V gene (reference sequence). Trimming removed 3 bases at V and 3 bases at J, with 17 bases between. The CDR3 is 16 amino acids. Written as DNA, the CDR3 is TGTGCCAGCAGTTTTAGTTTGGGAAAAGGGGACTATGGCTACACCTTC. It translates to CASSFSLGKGDYGYTF.

The CDR3, as DNA: TGTGCCAGCAGCCGAGACCTAGCGGCCTCCTACAATGAGCAGTTCTTC. Its translation: CASSRDLAASYNEQFF. This chain connects TRBV7-8 to TRBJ2-1; 7 bases fit TRBD2. Germline CDR1 and CDR2: SGHVS and FQNEAQ. The CDR3 sequence is 16 residues long. V was clipped by 5 bases and J by 0 bases; unmatched bases: 7. The variable domain in full, with the rest retrieved from reference TRBV7-8 and TRBJ2-1, is GAGVSQSPRYKVAKRGQDVALRCDPISGHVSLFWYQQALGQGPEFLTYFQNEAQLDKSGLPSDRFFAERPEGSVSTLKIQRTQQEDSAVYLCASSRDLAASYNEQFFGPGTRLTVL.

The chain carries TRBV12-3 or TRBV12-4 and TRBJ1-5; no clear D. This CDR3 comprises 13 residues. V was trimmed by 6 bases and J by 0 bases, leaving 6 bases between them. The CDR3 DNA is TGTGCCAGCAGACGAACTAGCAATCAGCCCCAGCATTTT. It yields the protein CASRRTSNQPQHF.

The chain links TRBV20-1 to TRBJ1-6, with 8 bases fitting TRBD1. Trimming at V came to 3 bases and at J to 6 bases, leaving 4 bases not matched to a gene. In germline, CDR1 is DFQATT, CDR2 SNEGSKA (reference sequence). This CDR3 is 14 amino acids long. This chain's CDR3 is CSASIDRGNSPLHF. The CDR3 nucleotides are TGCAGTGCTAGTATCGACAGGGGTAATTCACCCCTCCACTTT.

There are a few counts of this clone. The chain links TRBV5-1 to TRBJ2-7, with D possibly TRBD2 on 5 matching bases. The germline gives CDR1 SGHRS, CDR2 YFSETQ. V shed 0 bases and J shed 7 bases, with 11 bases lying between them. CDR3 size: 13 residues. The CDR3 reads CASSLGTGLEQYF. CDR3 nucleotide sequence: TGCGCCAGCAGCTTGGGGACTGGCTTGGAGCAGTACTTC.

The chain has TRBV5-1 and TRBJ1-4; D is ambiguous. This CDR3 is 13 amino acids long. V dropped 9 bases and J dropped 7 bases, with 16 bases sitting between them. Germline-derived CDR1 and CDR2 are SGHRS and YFSETQ. The CDR3 nucleotides read TGCGCCACCGGGAGGGATTGGGGTGAAAAACTGTTTTTT. Amino acid sequence: CATGRDWGEKLFF.

The chain combines TRBV5-1 with TRBJ2-1, with 9 bases aligning to TRBD1. The CDR3 has 14 amino acids. The V segment lost 7 bases and the J segment 8 bases; nucleotides outside the gene matches: 10. Germline V gene data show CDR1 as SGHRS and CDR2 as YFSETQ. The CDR3 bases are TGCGCCAGCCGCCACAGGGGGCGATTCGATGAGCAGTTCTTC. It specifies CASRHRGRFDEQFF.